This record covers a single T cell receptor beta chain. The data were obtained in a study of cytomegalovirus exposure and HLA in healthy donors. At the level of the study: A later analysis reported the 100 to 150 validation repertoires used the same platform as the 550 to 700 first-cohort repertoires.

Libraries were prepared by immunoSEQ multiplex PCR; TCRdb keeps only in-frame clonotypes and omits some of them. The data hold 55,000 to 80,000 clones, with approximately 95% observed a single time. Trimming cost V 0 bases and J 6 bases, with 15 bases left between them. In germline, CDR1 is SGHVS, CDR2 FQNEAQ. The CDR3 runs to 16 residues. The sequenced sample was PBMCs. This chain connects TRBV7-8 to TRBJ2-1; a possible D gene is TRBD1 (6 bases). This receptor was taken from a woman younger than 35 in good health and CMV-seropositive. DNA for the CDR3: TGTGCCAGCAGCTTAGCGCAACAGGGAATTGGCAATGAGCAGTTCTTC. Translated, it gives CASSLAQQGIGNEQFF.